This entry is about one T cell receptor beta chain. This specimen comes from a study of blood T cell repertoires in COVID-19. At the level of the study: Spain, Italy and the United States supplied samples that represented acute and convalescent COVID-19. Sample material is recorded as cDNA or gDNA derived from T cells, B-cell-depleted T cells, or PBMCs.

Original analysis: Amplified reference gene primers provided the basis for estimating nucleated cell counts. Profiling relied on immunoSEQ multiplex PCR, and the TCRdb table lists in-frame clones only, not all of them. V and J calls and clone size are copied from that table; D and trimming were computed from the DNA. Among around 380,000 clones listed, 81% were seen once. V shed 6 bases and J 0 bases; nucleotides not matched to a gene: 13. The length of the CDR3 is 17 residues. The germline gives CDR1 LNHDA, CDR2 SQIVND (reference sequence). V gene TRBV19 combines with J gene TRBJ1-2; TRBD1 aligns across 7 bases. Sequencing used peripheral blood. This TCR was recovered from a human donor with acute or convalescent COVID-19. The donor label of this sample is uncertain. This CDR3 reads CASSPTGVNSPNYGYTF. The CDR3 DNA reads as TGTGCCAGTAGCCCTACAGGGGTAAATTCTCCTAACTATGGCTACACCTTC.